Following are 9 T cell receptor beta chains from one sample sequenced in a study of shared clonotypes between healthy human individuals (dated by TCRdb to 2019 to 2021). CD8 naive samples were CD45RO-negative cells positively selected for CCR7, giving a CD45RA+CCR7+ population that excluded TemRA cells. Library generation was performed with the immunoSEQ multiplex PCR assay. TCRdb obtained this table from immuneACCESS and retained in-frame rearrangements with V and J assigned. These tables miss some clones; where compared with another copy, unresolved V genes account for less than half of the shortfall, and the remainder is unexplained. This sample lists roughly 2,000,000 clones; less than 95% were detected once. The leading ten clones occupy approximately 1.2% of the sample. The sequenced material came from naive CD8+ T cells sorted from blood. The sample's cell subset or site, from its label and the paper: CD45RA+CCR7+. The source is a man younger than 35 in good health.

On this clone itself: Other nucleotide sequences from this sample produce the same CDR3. CDR3 sequence: CASSLSLGLNYGYTF. CDR3 coding DNA: TGTGCCAGCAGTTTATCCCTCGGACTGAACTATGGCTACACCTTC. The genes are TRBV27 and TRBJ1-2; no reliable D call. The V end lost 0 bases, the J end lost 2 bases, and 10 bases lay between the germline ends. Germline CDR1 and CDR2: MNHEY and SMNVEV (reference sequence). The CDR3 sequence is 15 residues long.

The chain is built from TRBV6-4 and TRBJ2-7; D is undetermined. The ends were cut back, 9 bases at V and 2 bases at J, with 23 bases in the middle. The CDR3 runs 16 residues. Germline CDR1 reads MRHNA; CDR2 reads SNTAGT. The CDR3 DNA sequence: TGTGCCAGGTTTTCCCCACCTTGTCAACAGCCCTACGAGCAGTACTTC. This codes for CARFSPPCQQPYEQYF.

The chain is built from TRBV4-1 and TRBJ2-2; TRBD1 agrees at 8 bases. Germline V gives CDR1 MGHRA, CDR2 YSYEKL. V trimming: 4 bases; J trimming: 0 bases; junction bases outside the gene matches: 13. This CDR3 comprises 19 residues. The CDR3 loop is CASSPGPGGPFANTGELFF. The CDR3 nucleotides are TGCGCCAGCAGCCCCGGGCCAGGGGGCCCTTTCGCGAACACCGGGGAGCTGTTTTTT.

CDR3 nucleotides: TGCAGCGTCGGGGCGGGGGGGACTGAAGCTTTCTTT. Its translation: CSVGAGGTEAFF. The rearrangement joins TRBV29-1 to TRBJ1-1, with D perhaps matching TRBD1 (5 bases). V lost 6 bases and J 5 bases, leaving 13 bases between the germline ends. The CDR3 runs 12 residues. In germline, CDR1 is SQVTM, CDR2 ANQGSEA. The full variable domain, with the rest looked up from reference TRBV29-1 and TRBJ1-1, is SAVISQKPSRDICQRGTSLTIQCQVDSQVTMMFWYRQQPGQSLTLIATANQGSEATYESGFVIDKFPISRPNLTFSTLTVSNMSPEDSSIYLCSVGAGGTEAFFGQGTRLTVV.

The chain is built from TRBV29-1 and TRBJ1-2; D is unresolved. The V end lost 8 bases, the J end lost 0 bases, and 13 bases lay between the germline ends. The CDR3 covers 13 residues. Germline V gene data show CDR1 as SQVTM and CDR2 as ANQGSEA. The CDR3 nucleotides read TGCAGCACCCGGACTGACACTAACTATGGCTACACCTTC. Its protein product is CSTRTDTNYGYTF.

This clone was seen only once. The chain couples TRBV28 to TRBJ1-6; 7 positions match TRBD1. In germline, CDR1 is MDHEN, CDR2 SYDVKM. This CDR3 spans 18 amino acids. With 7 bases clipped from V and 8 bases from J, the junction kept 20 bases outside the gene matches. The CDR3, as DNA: TGTGCCAGCATTAAACTTCGACAGGGCCCTTCCATGGATTCACCCCTCCACTTT. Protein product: CASIKLRQGPSMDSPLHF. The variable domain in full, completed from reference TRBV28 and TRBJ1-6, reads DVKVTQSSRYLVKRTGEKVFLECVQDMDHENMFWYRQDPGLGLRLIYFSYDVKMKEKGDIPEGYSVSREKKERFSLILESASTNQTSMYLCASIKLRQGPSMDSPLHFGNGTRLTVT.

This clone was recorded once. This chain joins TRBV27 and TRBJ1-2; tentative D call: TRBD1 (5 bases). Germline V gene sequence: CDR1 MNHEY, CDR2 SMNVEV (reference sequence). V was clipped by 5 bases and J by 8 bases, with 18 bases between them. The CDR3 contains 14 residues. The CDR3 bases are TGTGCCAGCAGTACACAGGCCCCGGGGGTGGGCTACACCTTC. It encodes CASSTQAPGVGYTF.

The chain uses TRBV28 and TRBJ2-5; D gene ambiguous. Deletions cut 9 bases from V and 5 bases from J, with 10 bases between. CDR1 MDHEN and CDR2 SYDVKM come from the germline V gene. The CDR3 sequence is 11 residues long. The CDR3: CASSTSETQYF. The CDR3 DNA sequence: TGTGCCAGTAGCACCTCCGAGACCCAGTACTTC.

The CDR3: CASSSNPRGELFF. As DNA, the CDR3 is TGTGCCAGCAGTTCTAACCCTCGGGGGGAGCTGTTTTTT. The chain is built from TRBV27 and TRBJ2-2, with D hard to call. Germline V gene lookup returns CDR1 MNHEY and CDR2 SMNVEV (reference sequence). V gave up 4 bases and J gave up 8 bases, with 11 bases separating them. The CDR3 totals 13 residues.